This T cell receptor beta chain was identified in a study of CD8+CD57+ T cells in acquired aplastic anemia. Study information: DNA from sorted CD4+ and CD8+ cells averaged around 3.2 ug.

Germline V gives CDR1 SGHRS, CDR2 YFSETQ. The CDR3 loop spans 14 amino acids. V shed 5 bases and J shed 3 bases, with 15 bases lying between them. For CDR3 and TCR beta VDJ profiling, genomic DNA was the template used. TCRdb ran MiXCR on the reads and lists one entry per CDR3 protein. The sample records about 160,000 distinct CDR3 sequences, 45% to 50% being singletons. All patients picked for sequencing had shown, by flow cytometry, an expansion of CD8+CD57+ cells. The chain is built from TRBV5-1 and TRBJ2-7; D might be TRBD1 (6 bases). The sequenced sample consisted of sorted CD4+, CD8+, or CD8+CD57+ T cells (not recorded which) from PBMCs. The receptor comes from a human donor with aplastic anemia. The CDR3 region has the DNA TGCGCCAGCAGGTCGGACAGTGGAGACTACGAGCAGTACTTC. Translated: CASRSDSGDYEQYF.